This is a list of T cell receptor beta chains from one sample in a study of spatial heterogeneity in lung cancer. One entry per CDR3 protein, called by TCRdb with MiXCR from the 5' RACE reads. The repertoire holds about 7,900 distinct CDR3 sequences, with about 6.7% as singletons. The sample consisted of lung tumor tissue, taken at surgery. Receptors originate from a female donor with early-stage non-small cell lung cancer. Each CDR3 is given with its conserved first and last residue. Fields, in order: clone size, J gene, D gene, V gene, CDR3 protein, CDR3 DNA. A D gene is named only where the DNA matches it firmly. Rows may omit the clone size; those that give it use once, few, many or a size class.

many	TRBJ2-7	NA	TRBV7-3	CASSSEHGWEQYF	TGTGCCAGCAGCTCTGAACACGGCTGGGAGCAGTACTTC
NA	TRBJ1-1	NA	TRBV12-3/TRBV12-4	CASSCEGYTEAFF	TGTGCCAGCAGTTGCGAGGGATATACTGAAGCTTTCTTT
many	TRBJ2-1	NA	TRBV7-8	CASSARTAQSYNEQFF	TGTGCCAGCAGCGCCAGGACAGCCCAATCCTACAATGAGCAGTTCTTC
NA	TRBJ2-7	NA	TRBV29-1	CSVMGPVSYEQYF	TGCAGCGTAATGGGCCCGGTCTCCTACGAGCAGTACTTC
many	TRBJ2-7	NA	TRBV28	CASTTPGVAGQYF	TGTGCCAGCACGACCCCGGGGGTAGCAGGGCAGTACTTC
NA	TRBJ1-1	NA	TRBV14	CASSGDTYTEAFF	TGTGCCAGCAGCGGTGACACCTACACTGAAGCTTTCTTT
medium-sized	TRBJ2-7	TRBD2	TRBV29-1	CSVAGLAGSGGTYEQYF	TGCAGCGTGGCTGGCCTAGCGGGATCCGGTGGTACCTACGAGCAGTACTTC
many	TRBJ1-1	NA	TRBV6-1	CASSEAVEMNTEAFF	TGTGCCAGCAGTGAAGCGGTGGAGATGAACACTGAAGCTTTCTTT
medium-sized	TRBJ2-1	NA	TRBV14	CASSQEYNEQFF	TGTGCCAGCAGCCAAGAATACAATGAGCAGTTCTTC
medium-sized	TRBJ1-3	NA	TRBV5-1	CASSLASGSGNTIYF	TGCGCCAGCAGCTTGGCCTCAGGCTCTGGAAACACCATATATTTT
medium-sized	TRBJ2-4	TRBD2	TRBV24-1	CATSERGRANIQYF	TGTGCCACCAGTGAACGGGGGAGGGCAAACATTCAGTACTTC
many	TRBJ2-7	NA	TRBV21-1	CASSKRAGRVTYEQYF	TGTGCCAGCAGCAAAAGGGCAGGGAGGGTAACCTACGAGCAGTACTTC
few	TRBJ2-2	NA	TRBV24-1	CATSDFATDTGELFF	TGTGCCACCAGTGATTTCGCAACAGACACCGGGGAGCTGTTTTTT
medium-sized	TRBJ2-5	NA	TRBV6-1	CASSASLRGGGETQYF	TGTGCCAGCAGTGCCAGCTTAAGAGGAGGCGGGGAGACCCAGTACTTC
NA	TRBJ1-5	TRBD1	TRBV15	CATSRTGDSNQPQHF	TGTGCCACCAGCCGGACAGGCGATAGCAATCAGCCCCAGCATTTT
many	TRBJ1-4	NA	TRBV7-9	CASSFRDNEKLFF	TGTGCCAGCAGCTTCCGGGACAATGAAAAACTGTTTTTT